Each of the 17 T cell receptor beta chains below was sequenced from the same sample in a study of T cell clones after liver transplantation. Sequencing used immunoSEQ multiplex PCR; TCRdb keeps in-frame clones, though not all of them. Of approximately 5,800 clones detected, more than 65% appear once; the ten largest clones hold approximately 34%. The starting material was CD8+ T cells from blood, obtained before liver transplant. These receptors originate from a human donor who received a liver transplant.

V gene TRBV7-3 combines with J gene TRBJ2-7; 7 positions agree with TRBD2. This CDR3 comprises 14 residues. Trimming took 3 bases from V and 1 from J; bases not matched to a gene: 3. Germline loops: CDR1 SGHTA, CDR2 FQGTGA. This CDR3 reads CASSLGGKSYEQYF. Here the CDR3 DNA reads TGTGCCAGCAGCTTGGGAGGGAAATCCTACGAGCAGTACTTC.

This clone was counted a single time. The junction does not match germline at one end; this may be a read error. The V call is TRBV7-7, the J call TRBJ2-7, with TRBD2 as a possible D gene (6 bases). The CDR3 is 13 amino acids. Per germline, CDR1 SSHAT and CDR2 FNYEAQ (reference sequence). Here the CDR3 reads CASSSGTVYEQYF. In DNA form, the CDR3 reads TGTGCTAGCAGCTCGGGGACTGTCTACGAGCAGTACTTC.

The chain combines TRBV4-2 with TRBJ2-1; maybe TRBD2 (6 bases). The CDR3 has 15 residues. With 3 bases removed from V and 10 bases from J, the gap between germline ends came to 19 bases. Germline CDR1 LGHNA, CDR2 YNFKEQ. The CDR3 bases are TGTGCCAGCAGCCAGGGGACTTCCGCGGCGGGGGAGCAGTTCTTC. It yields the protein CASSQGTSAAGEQFF.

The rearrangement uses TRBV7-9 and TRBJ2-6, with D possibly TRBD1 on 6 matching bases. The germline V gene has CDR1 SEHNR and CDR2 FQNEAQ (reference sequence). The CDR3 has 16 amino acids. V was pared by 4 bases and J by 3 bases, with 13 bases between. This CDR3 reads CASSSTRGIGANVLTF. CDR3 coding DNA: TGTGCCAGCAGCTCGACCAGGGGAATTGGGGCCAACGTCCTGACTTTC. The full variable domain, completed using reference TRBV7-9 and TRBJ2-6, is DTGVSQNPRHKITKRGQNVTFRCDPISEHNRLYWYRQTLGQGPEFLTYFQNEAQLEKSRLLSDRFSAERPKGSFSTLEIQRTEQGDSAMYLCASSSTRGIGANVLTFGAGSRLTVL.

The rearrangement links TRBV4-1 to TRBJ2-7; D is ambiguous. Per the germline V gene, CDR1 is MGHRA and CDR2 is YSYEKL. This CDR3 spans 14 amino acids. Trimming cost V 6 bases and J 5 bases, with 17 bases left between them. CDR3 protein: CASRYETDFDEQYF. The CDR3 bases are TGCGCCAGCAGATACGAGACGGATTTCGACGAGCAGTACTTC.

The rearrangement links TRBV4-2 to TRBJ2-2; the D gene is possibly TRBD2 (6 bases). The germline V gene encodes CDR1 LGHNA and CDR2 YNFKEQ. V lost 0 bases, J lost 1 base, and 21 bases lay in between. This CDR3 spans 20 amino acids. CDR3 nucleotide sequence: TGTGCCAGCAGCCAAGATGAGGTTCTGCAGCGGGTCTTGAACACCGGGGAGCTGTTTTTT. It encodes CASSQDEVLQRVLNTGELFF.

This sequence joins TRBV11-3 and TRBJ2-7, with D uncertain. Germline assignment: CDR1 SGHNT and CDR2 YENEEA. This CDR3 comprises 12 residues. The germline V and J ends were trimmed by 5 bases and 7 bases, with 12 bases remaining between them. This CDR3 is CASSPDGKEQYF. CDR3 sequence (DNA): TGTGCCAGCAGCCCAGACGGCAAAGAGCAGTACTTC.

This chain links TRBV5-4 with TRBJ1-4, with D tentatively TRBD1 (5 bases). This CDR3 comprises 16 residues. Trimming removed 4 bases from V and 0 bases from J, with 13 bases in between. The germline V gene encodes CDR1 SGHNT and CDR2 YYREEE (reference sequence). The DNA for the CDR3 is TGTGCCAGCAGCAGATCCGGGACCGCAACTAATGAAAAACTGTTTTTT. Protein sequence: CASSRSGTATNEKLFF. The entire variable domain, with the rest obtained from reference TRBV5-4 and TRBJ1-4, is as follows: ETGVTQSPTHLIKTRGQQVTLRCSSQSGHNTVSWYQQALGQGPQFIFQYYREEENGRGNFPPRFSGLQFPNYSSELNVNALELDDSALYLCASSRSGTATNEKLFFGSGTQLSVL.

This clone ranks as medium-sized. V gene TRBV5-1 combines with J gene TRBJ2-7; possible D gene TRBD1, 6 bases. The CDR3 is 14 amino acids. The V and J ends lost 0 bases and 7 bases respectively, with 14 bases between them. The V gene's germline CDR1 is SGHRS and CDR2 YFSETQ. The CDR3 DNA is TGCGCCAGCAGCTTGGAACAGGGAATAGAGGAGCAGTACTTC. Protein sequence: CASSLEQGIEEQYF.

CDR3 loop: CASSPGEHEQYF. CDR3 DNA: TGTGCCAGCAGCCCAGGGGAGCACGAGCAGTACTTC. J is TRBJ2-7 and V is TRBV4-2; TRBD1 is a possible D gene (6 bases). The ends were cut back, 4 bases at V and 5 bases at J, with 9 bases in the middle. In germline, CDR1 is LGHNA, CDR2 YNFKEQ. The CDR3 contains 12 residues.

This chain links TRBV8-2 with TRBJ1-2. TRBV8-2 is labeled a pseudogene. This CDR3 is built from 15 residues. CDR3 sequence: CGRGGRKRKTYGYTF. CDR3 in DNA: TGTGGCAGGGGTGGTAGGAAACGAAAGACCTATGGCTACACCTTC.

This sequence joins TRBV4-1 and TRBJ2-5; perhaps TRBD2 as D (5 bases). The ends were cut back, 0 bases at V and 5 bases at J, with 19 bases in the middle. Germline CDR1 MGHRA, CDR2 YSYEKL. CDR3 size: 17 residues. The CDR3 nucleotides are TGCGCCAGCAGCCAAGACCGGCGAGGGTTGATGGGGGAGACCCAGTACTTC. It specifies CASSQDRRGLMGETQYF.

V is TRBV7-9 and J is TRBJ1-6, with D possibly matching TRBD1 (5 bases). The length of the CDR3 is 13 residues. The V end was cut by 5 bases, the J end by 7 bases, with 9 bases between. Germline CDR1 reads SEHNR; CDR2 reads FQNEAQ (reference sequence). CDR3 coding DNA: TGTGCCAGCAGCCACGGGGGGAATTCACCCCTCCACTTT. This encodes CASSHGGNSPLHF.

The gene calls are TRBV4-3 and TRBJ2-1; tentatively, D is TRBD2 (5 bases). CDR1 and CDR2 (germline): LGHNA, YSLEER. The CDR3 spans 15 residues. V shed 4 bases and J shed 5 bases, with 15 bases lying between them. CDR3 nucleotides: TGCGCCAGCAGCCGCCTTGGCGAGGAGGACAATGAGCAGTTCTTC. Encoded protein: CASSRLGEEDNEQFF.

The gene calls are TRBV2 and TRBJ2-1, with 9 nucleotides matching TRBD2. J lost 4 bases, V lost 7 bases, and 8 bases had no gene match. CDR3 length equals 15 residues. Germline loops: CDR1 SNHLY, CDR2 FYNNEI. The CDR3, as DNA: TGTGCCAGCATCGATAGCGGGAGCATATACAATGAGCAGTTCTTC. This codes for CASIDSGSIYNEQFF.

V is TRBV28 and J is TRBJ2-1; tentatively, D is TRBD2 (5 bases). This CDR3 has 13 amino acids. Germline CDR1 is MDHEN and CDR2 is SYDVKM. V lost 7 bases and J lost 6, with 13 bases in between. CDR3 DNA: TGTGCCAGCACCGATCTAGCAGGCAATGAGCAGTTCTTC. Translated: CASTDLAGNEQFF.

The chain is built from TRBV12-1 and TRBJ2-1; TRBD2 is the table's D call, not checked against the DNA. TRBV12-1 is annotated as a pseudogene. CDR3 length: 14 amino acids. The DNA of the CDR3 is TGTGCCAGAATACTAGATCCTGGGGACAATGAGCAGTTCTTC. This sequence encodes CARILDPGDNEQFF.